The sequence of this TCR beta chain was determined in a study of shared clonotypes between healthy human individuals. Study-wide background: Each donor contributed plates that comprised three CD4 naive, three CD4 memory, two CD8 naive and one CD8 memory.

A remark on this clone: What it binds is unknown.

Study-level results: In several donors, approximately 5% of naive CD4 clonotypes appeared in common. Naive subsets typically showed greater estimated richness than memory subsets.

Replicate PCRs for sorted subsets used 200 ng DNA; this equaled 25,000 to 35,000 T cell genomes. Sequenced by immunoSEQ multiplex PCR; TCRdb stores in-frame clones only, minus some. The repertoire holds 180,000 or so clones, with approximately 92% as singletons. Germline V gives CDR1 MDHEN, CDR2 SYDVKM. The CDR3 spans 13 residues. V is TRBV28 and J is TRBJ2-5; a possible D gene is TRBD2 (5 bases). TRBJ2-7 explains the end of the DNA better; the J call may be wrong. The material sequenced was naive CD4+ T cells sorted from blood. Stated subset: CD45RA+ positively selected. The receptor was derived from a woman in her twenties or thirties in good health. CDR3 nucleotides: TGTGCCACCGAACGGGAAGCGCGCTTCGAGCAGTACTTC. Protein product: CATEREARFEQYF.